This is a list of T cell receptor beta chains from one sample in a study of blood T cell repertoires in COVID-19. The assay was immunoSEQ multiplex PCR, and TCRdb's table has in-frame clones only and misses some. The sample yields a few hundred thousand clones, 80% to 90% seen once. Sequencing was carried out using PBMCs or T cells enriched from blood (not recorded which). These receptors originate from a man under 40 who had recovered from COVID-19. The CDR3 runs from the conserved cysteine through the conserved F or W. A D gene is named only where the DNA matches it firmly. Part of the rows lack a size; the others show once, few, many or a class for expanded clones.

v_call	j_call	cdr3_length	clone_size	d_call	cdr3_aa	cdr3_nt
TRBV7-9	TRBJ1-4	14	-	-	CASSASGLAEKLFF	TGTGCCAGCAGCGCCTCAGGGTTAGCTGAAAAACTGTTTTTT
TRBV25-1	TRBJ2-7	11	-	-	CASDGSYEQYF	TGTGCCAGCGACGGGAGCTACGAGCAGTACTTC
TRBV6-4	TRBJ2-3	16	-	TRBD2	CASSDSFGGGTDTQYF	TGTGCCAGCAGTGACTCGTTTGGCGGGGGGACAGATACGCAGTATTTT
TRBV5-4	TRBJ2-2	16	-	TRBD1	CASSPNRGRDTGELFF	TGTGCCAGCAGTCCTAACAGGGGCAGGGATACCGGGGAGCTGTTTTTT
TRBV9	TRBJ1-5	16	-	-	CASSFGDKISNQPQHF	TGTGCCAGCAGCTTTGGGGACAAGATTAGCAATCAGCCCCAGCATTTT
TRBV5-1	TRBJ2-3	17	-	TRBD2	CASSSSGRRLSTDTQYF	TGCGCCAGCAGCTCAAGCGGGAGACGGCTGAGCACAGATACGCAGTATTTT
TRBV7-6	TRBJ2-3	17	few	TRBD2	CASSPPTPVAGGVAQYF	TGTGCCAGCAGTCCCCCGACCCCGGTAGCGGGTGGGGTGGCGCAGTATTTT
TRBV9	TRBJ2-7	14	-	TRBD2	CASSPRGGDDEQYF	TGTGCCAGCAGCCCTCGGGGAGGGGACGACGAGCAGTACTTC
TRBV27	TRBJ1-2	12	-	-	CASSPPGGGYTF	TGTGCCAGCAGTCCCCCGGGGGGTGGCTACACCTTC
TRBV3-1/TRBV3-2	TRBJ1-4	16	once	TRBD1	CASSQVSGGAGEKLFF	TGTGCCAGCAGCCAAGTATCAGGGGGCGCGGGTGAAAAACTGTTTTTT
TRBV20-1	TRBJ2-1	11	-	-	CSASPDNEQFF	TGCAGTGCTAGCCCAGACAATGAGCAGTTCTTC
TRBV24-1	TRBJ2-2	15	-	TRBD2	CATSDLREDTGELFF	TGTGCCACCAGTGATTTGCGGGAGGACACCGGGGAGCTGTTTTTT
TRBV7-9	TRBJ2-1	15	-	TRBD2	CASSSPGTSGNEQFF	TGTGCCAGCAGCTCCCCGGGGACTAGCGGTAATGAGCAGTTCTTC
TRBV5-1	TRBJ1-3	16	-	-	CASSLAGGNSGNTIYF	TGCGCCAGCAGCTTGGCCGGGGGGAACTCTGGAAACACCATATATTTT
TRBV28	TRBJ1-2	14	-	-	CASSLVGHNYGYTF	TGTGCCAGCAGTTTAGTGGGACACAACTATGGCTACACCTTC
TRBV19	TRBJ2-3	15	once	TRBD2	CASTSGAGGADTQYF	TGTGCCAGTACCTCCGGAGCGGGAGGCGCAGATACGCAGTATTTT
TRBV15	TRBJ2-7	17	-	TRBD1	CATSSPGTGLSSYEQYF	TGTGCCACCAGCAGTCCCGGGACAGGATTAAGCTCCTACGAGCAGTACTTC
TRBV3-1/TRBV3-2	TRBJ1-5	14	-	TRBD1	CASTRGQGGQPQHF	TGTGCCAGCACCCGGGGACAGGGTGGTCAGCCCCAGCATTTT
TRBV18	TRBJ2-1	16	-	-	CASFKASVPSGNEQFF	TGTGCCAGCTTCAAGGCTAGCGTTCCTTCGGGGAATGAGCAGTTCTTC
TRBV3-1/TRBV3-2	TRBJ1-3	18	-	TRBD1	CASSRRDRGRGSGNTIYF	TGTGCCAGCAGCCGCCGGGACAGGGGGCGCGGCTCTGGAAACACCATATATTTT
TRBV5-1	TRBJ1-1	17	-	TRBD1	CASSETGTGIRSAEAFF	TGCGCCAGCAGCGAGACCGGGACAGGGATTCGGAGTGCTGAAGCTTTCTTT
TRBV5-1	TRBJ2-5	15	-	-	CASSLIQGGQETQYF	TGCGCCAGCAGCTTGATTCAGGGAGGTCAAGAGACCCAGTACTTC
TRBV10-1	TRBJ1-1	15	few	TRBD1	CASSEPGQANTEAFF	TGCGCCAGCAGTGAACCCGGACAGGCGAACACTGAAGCTTTCTTT
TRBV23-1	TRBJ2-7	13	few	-	CASSHETDYEQYF	TGCGCCAGCAGTCACGAGACAGACTACGAGCAGTACTTC
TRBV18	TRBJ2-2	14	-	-	CASSPPGLTGELFF	TGTGCCAGCTCACCACCGGGGCTTACCGGGGAGCTGTTTTTT
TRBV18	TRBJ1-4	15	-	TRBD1	CASSGQGGTNEKLFF	TGTGCCAGCTCAGGACAGGGTGGCACTAATGAAAAACTGTTTTTT
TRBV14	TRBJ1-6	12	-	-	CASSQYLSPLHF	TGTGCCAGCAGCCAATATCTTTCACCCCTCCACTTT
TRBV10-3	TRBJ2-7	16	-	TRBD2	CAISEKRESPPYEQYF	TGTGCCATCAGTGAGAAGCGGGAGAGTCCGCCCTACGAGCAGTACTTC
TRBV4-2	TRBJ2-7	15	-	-	CASSQVSSAPYEQYF	TGTGCCAGCAGCCAAGTTAGTAGCGCTCCCTACGAGCAGTACTTC
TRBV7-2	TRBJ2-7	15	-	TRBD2	CASSLAGGSSYEQYF	TGTGCCAGCAGCTTGGCGGGGGGAAGCTCCTACGAGCAGTACTTC
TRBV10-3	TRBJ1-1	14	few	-	CAIRGEVGSTEAFF	TGTGCCATCAGGGGAGAGGTGGGGAGCACTGAAGCTTTCTTT
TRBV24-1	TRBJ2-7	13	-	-	CATSDKGAYEQYF	TGTGCCACCAGTGATAAGGGGGCCTACGAGCAGTACTTC
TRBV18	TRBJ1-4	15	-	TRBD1	CASSPGDRGTEKLFF	TGTGCCAGCTCACCGGGGGACAGGGGAACTGAAAAACTGTTTTTT
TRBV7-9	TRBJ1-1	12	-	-	CASSFREPEAFF	TGTGCCAGCAGCTTTAGAGAACCTGAAGCTTTCTTT
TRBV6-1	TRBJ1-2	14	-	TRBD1	CASSERGRDYGYTF	TGTGCCAGCAGTGAAAGGGGGCGCGACTATGGCTACACCTTC
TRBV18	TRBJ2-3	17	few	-	CASSPPLPQFDTDTQYF	TGTGCCAGCTCACCACCGCTCCCACAGTTCGACACAGATACGCAGTATTTT
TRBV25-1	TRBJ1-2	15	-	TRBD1	CASSEYEGGAYGYTF	TGTGCCAGCAGTGAATATGAAGGGGGCGCCTATGGCTACACCTTC
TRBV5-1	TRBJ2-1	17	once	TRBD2	CASSQSSGTALYNEQFF	TGCGCCAGCAGCCAGAGTAGCGGGACTGCCCTCTACAATGAGCAGTTCTTC
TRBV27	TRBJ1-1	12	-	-	CASSTAGFRAFF	TGTGCCAGCAGCACTGCAGGGTTTCGGGCTTTCTTT
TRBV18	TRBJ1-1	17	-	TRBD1	CASSPQLPGQRNTEAFF	TGTGCCAGCTCACCACAACTACCGGGACAGAGGAACACTGAAGCTTTCTTT
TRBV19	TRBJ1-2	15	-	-	CASSNNRVFRYGYTF	TGTGCCAGTAGTAACAACAGGGTTTTTCGCTATGGCTACACCTTC
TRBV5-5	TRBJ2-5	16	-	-	CASSLAVVTWEETQYF	TGTGCCAGCAGCTTGGCCGTAGTGACCTGGGAGGAGACCCAGTACTTC
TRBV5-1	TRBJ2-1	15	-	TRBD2	CASSFVTSGNNEQFF	TGCGCCAGCAGCTTCGTGACTAGCGGAAACAATGAGCAGTTCTTC
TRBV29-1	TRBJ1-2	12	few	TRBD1	CSVDRGNTGYTF	TGCAGCGTCGACAGGGGGAATACTGGCTACACCTTC
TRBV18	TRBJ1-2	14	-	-	CASSPSGRGYGYTF	TGTGCCAGCTCCCCATCCGGTCGGGGCTATGGCTACACCTTC
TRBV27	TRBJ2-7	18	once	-	CASSFSGQLLLSSYEQYF	TGTGCCAGCAGTTTTTCTGGACAGCTATTACTAAGCTCCTACGAGCAGTACTTC
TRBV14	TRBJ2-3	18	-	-	CASSHPRWRPGGTDTQYF	TGTGCCAGCAGCCACCCAAGATGGCGCCCAGGGGGCACAGATACGCAGTATTTT
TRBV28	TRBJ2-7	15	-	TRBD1	CASSFVGTGRNEQYF	TGTGCCAGCTCCTTTGTCGGGACAGGGAGGAACGAGCAGTACTTC
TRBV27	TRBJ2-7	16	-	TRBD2	CASSLYPSGGVYEQYF	TGTGCCAGCAGTTTATATCCATCGGGGGGGGTCTACGAGCAGTACTTC
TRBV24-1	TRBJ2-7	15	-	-	CATSHAGLGEGEQYF	TGTGCCACCAGTCACGCCGGGCTCGGGGAAGGCGAGCAGTACTTC
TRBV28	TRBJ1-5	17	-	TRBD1	CASSLWSGQGGNQPQHF	TGTGCCAGCAGTTTATGGTCGGGACAGGGGGGGAATCAGCCCCAGCATTTT
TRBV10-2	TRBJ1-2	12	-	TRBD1	CASTTGDYGYTF	TGCGCCAGCACGACAGGGGACTATGGCTACACCTTC
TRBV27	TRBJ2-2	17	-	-	CASSRVRTKLNTGELFF	TGTGCCAGCAGTCGGGTGAGGACTAAACTTAACACCGGGGAGCTGTTTTTT
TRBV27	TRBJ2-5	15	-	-	CASSLRGLRQETQYF	TGTGCCAGCAGTTTAAGAGGGTTACGCCAAGAGACCCAGTACTTC
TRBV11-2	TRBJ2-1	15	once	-	CASSPYGGSDHEQFF	TGTGCCAGCAGCCCGTATGGGGGCTCAGACCATGAGCAGTTCTTC
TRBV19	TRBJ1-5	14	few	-	CASSMPTVNQPQHF	TGTGCCAGTAGTATGCCGACAGTAAATCAGCCCCAGCATTTT